This T cell receptor (beta chain) was retrieved from a study of regulatory T cells in long-lasting Graves disease. Sample time point: persistent/refractory GD, antithyroid drugs over 5 years with positive TRAb. RNA isolated from PBMCs was used to make the TCR library. V was shortened by 6 bases and J by 4 bases, with 12 bases between the two germline ends. The CDR3 consists of 13 residues. Turning to this clonotype: This may come from a read error, since a much larger clone is one base off.

Construction of the TCR beta libraries employed iRepertoire HTBI primers in conjunction with Arm-PCR of CDR3 regions. TCRdb independently ran MiXCR on the multiplex PCR reads; one entry per CDR3 protein. The sample records some 470,000 distinct CDR3 sequences, approximately 21% being singletons. This chain joins TRBV12-3 or TRBV12-4 and TRBJ1-1; D call uncertain. The sequence came from a female donor with Graves disease. Sequences were derived from peripheral blood mononuclear cells (PBMCs), sampled when the disease was refractory, from a patient treated with antithyroid drugs. The CDR3 here is CASSLPWGTEAFF. The CDR3 nucleotides are TGTGCCAGCAGCCTCCCGTGGGGCACTGAAGCTTTCTTT.